This paragraph reports one TCR beta chain. Its antigen is unknown. Germline CDR1 is LGHNA and CDR2 is YSLEER. The length of the CDR3 is 16 residues. V lost 0 bases, J lost 5 bases, and 13 bases lay in between. The data derive from a study of cytomegalovirus exposure and HLA in healthy donors. PCR employed 60 Vbeta and 13 Jbeta primers. Clones were read by immunoSEQ multiplex PCR, and TCRdb kept only the in-frame ones, dropping some. This sample has some 200,000 clones; 70% to 80% occur once, and the top ten carry roughly 1.9%. Whole-study results and caveats: Specific recognition of CMV antigens was confirmed in vitro for a few chains (all CMV-associated). The productive fraction for most TCR beta V segments was about 90% or about 30% in an earlier analysis. Of the V segments, some could not be distinguished, including TRBV6-2 and TRBV6-3, and were excluded. Later on, a genetic analysis was performed. It linked a missense variant in DCLRE1C with V- and J-gene trimming of TCR beta.

This clonotype was obtained from a woman in her thirties in good health and CMV-seropositive. Sequences were obtained from PBMCs. This sequence joins TRBV4-3 and TRBJ2-2, with D unclear. The CDR3 reads CASSQDHEARTGELFF. CDR3 sequence (DNA): TGCGCCAGCAGCCAAGATCATGAAGCTAGAACCGGGGAGCTGTTTTTT.